The T cell receptor (beta chain) described here comes from a study of shared clonotypes between healthy human individuals (dated by TCRdb to the early 2020s). For context, the study as a whole: The cohort comprised a couple of women and a few men aged 18 to 49 years. For each donor, CD4 naive and CD4 memory were each run on three plates, CD8 naive on two plates, and CD8 memory on one plate. To estimate repertoire size and how much clonotypes are shared between individuals, the study performed deep sequencing of blood TCR repertoires from a handful of healthy adults. To increase sequencing depth and limit assay-specific biases, different laboratories used diverse techniques to prepare libraries and sequence TCR repertoires. Leukapheresis yielded between about 0.94 and 10 billion PBMCs per donor.

The donors were healthy, HIV-negative adults with no recently reported acute infections or vaccinations. All donors were Caucasian adults living in Nashville, Tennessee, USA. Magnetic negative selection was used to enrich CD4+ T cells, after which naive cells were positively selected on CD45RA and the negative fraction became the memory subset. Blood was obtained by leukapheresis, after which PBMCs were separated by Ficoll-Histopaque density gradient centrifugation and cryopreserved in liquid nitrogen vapor phase. Analytical flow cytometry was used to check the purity and quantity of every magnetically sorted T cell population. Each sorted fraction had its genomic DNA isolated and then quantified by UV absorbance on a Nanodrop 2000c. The CDR3 numbers 17 residues from cysteine through phenylalanine. Only the CDR3 DNA is retained, 51 bases long and in frame from the first base. The V end gives up 1 base and the J end 5 bases, leaving 13 bases in the junction not matched to a gene. Taken from the germline V gene, the CDR1 and CDR2 loops are SGHVS and FQNEAQ.

Using the deep immunoSEQ assay, multiplex PCR amplified TCR CDR3 regions from genomic DNA. For each cell subset, the extracted genomic DNA was distributed evenly across all wells of several immunoSEQ 96-well plates, and each plate served as one replicate. Each replicate PCR for sorted subsets received around 210 ng genomic DNA, equal to 30,000 or so T cell genomes. The purified libraries were quantified using a Qubit 3.0 fluorometer, sized with a Bioanalyzer 2100, and then quantified again using the KAPA Library Quantification kit. Every immunoSEQ 96-well plate was sequenced on a dedicated single-read 150-cycle Illumina NextSeq 550 flow cell. As for how the authors treated the data: The immunoSEQ output contained only junctional sequences without quality scores, so filtering could not match that applied to full-length reads. Sequences were annotated with PyIR, a Python wrapper for IgBLAST v1.9, and V/J genes and CDR3 were assigned using IMGT germline references. Reads were filtered out if the reads had weak V/J assignments (E-value above 1e-6), no CDR3, stop codons, out-of-frame junctions, or ambiguous translated residues. V3J clonotypes were defined as sequences sharing an identical inferred V gene, J gene, and CDR3 amino acid sequence. Percentage overlap between repertoires was computed as shared unique clonotypes divided by the size of the smaller repertoire. Three approaches were used to assess repertoire richness: RTK rarefaction, the Chao1 estimator, and Recon v2.1 estimates of unobserved clonotypes. For all TCRbeta clonotypes obtained by the gDNA method from a few donors, generation probabilities were computed with OLGA. This is the immuneACCESS table as TCRdb keeps it, with only in-frame sequences that have V and J called. A part of the clones is gone; compared with another copy, unresolved V genes explain less than half, and the rest is unexplained. V, J and clone size derive from that table, while D and trimming were established from the DNA sequence. A total of about 1.4 million clones appear in this sample, around 97% of them only once. 0.95% to 1.5% of the sample goes to the ten largest clones.

Study-wide conclusions, independent of this receptor: Incomplete sequencing was indicated by rarefaction of sorted-subset datasets, despite the large sequencing depth. Estimated clonotype richness was generally larger for naive than for memory subsets. Sharing across several donors was observed for 5% to 6.5% of naive CD4, 3.5% of naive CD8, roughly 2.3% of memory CD4, and around 0.44% of memory CD8 clonotypes. Sampling was limited to blood, and TCR repertoires in tissue likely differ from TCR repertoires in blood. Compared with non-shared clonotypes, clonotypes shared by all four sorted-subset donors had higher generation probabilities. The genetic and exposure-history diversity represented was limited by the small number of donors. Pairwise subsampling led to the expectation that sequencing depth would affect the degree of clonotype sharing among donors.

On this clone: Its cognate antigen has yet to be identified. No much larger clonotype is one base removed from it; base qualities were not supplied.

This chain is built from TRBV7-8 and TRBJ1-1; 7 central nucleotides agree with TRBD1. The sequence was collected from a man in his thirties or forties in good health. The specimen sequenced was naive CD4+ T cells sorted from blood. The sample's cell subset or site label, decoded: CD45RA+ positively selected. Read as DNA, the sequence is TGTGCCAGCAGCTTAGAGGGGGCGCTTAAGAGGGAGACTGAAGCTTTCTTT. This yields the protein CASSLEGALKRETEAFF.